This T cell receptor (beta chain) is drawn from a study of identical twins. General study points: Models underestimated out-of-frame TCR alpha sharing in monozygotic twins.

Each CDR3 protein gets one entry after TCRdb re-called the 5' RACE reads with MiXCR. Seen here are around 250,000 distinct CDR3 sequences, approximately 12% observed once, and the top ten hold under 4.5%. This clonotype has more than one count but fewer than ten. Its antigen is as yet unknown. CDR3 length: 16 residues. Germline V gene data show CDR1 as LNHNV and CDR2 as YYDKDF (reference sequence). Trimming removed 0 bases at V and 4 bases at J, with 14 bases between. This sample was shared with a second study, whose subject was yellow fever vaccine responses in identical twins.

J is TRBJ2-3 and V is TRBV15; no clear D gene. Material: memory (CD45RO+) T cells sorted from blood. The clonotype originates from a woman between 18 and 29 years old in good health. The CDR3 here is CATSRDAAAGPDTQYF. In nucleotides, the CDR3 is TGTGCCACCAGCAGAGACGCGGCGGCTGGGCCAGATACGCAGTATTTT.